The sequence of this TCR beta chain was determined in a study of radiation and T cells in renal cell carcinoma (dated by TCRdb to about 2020). Study-wide context: Samples came from a clinical trial, in which primary renal cell carcinomas received 15 Gy stereotactic body radiation therapy followed by nephrectomy 4 weeks later. In the 55 or so samples combined, about 4 million unique CDR3 nucleotide sequences were found, encoding about 3 million unique CDR3 amino acid sequences. TCR beta sequencing covered 50 to 55 samples in total, comprising around 26 tumors and about 27 peripheral blood samples.

This clone was seen a single time. The antigen this receptor binds is unknown. No much larger clonotype is one base removed from it; base qualities were not supplied. Following the manufacturer's recommendations, the immunoSEQ kit was used to generate TCR beta libraries from genomic DNA. Library preparation used a first multiplex PCR with proprietary primers, then a second PCR adding unique barcodes, with bead cleanups after each round. A positive control reaction and a negative control reaction, both provided in the kit, were run with every batch of samples. The final libraries were assessed on an Agilent 4200 TapeStation D1000 ScreenTape, pooled by volume, and quantified by qPCR. An Illumina NextSeq500 fitted with a MidOutput 150-cycle cartridge performed the sequencing, running 156 Read1 cycles and 15 Index1 cycles with the kit's custom primers. The pooled library was loaded at roughly 1 pM with 20% PhiX control spiked in. As for the original processing: Vendor-processed data were analyzed in R, with a clonotype defined as all T cells sharing the same CDR3 nucleotide sequence. For clone abundance analyses, frequencies were normalized to the 10,000 most abundant clones per sample. Public T cell clones, which averaged fewer than five per sample, were removed prior to analysis. An abundance difference of at least 32-fold between compartments was the criterion for calling clonotypes tumor-enriched or baseline blood-enriched. Clonotypes expanded or contracted between blood time points were identified with a beta-binomial differential abundance model. The Baroni-Urbani and Buser coefficient was used to measure tumor-blood repertoire similarity, and groups were compared with two-tailed Wilcoxon tests in R. The immuneACCESS repertoire file appears here via TCRdb, limited to in-frame rearrangements. These files lack a portion of the clones; in checked studies, under half of the deficit traces to unresolved V genes, and the cause of the others is not known. The D gene and trimming were derived from the DNA, and the V and J assignments and clone size from that table. Recorded for this sample are 130,000 to 150,000 clones; about 87% of them occurred a single time. Clones ranked in the top ten supply 3.5% to 5% of the sample.

Paper-wide results and their limitations: Because the trial had a single-armed design, the trial could not examine how radiation dose or scheduling affected the TCR repertoire. Tracking of blood repertoire dynamics stopped at roughly four weeks after treatment, with no follow-up past that point. Top tumor clonotypes rose in blood from baseline to 2 weeks post-radiation, then contracted by 4 weeks, suggesting transient expansion of tumor-resident clones. Because pretreatment tumor biopsies were not available, the baseline intratumoral presence of clonotypes could not be determined.

V is pruned by 4 bases and J by 4 bases, leaving 5 bases of the junction without a gene match. In the germline V gene (reference sequence), CDR1 corresponds to LNHDA and CDR2 to SQIVND. The CDR3, cysteine through phenylalanine, is 14 amino acids long. CDR3 DNA is the only sequence kept; it has 42 bases, read in frame from the first base. The time point tag for this specimen amounts to: baseline pretreatment blood. This specimen's treatment or condition label, interpreted: 15 Gy SBRT to primary tumor, nephrectomy 4 weeks later. To follow tumor-enriched clonotypes, serial peripheral blood was collected from radiation-treated patients at baseline and at 2 weeks and 4 weeks after SBRT. Every patient had renal cell carcinoma of clear cell pathology. The QIAamp DNA Blood Mini Kit (Qiagen) was used to prepare genomic DNA for TCR sequencing. Samples were included in the analyses only if all quality control checks were passed.

Sequencing was performed on blood, taken from a patient whose treatment included radiotherapy and nephrectomy. This receptor was obtained from a woman in her 70s with renal cell carcinoma. The V and J genes are TRBV19 and TRBJ1-2; 8 bases in between match TRBD1. The sequenced DNA is TGTGCCAGTAGTACCGGACAGGGCCTCTATGGCTACACCTTC. This codes for CASSTGQGLYGYTF. Joined to the reference TRBV19 and TRBJ1-2 proteins, this CDR3 gives the full variable domain: DGGITQSPKYLFRKEGQNVTLSCEQNLNHDAMYWYRQDPGQGLRLIYYSQIVNDFQKGDIAEGYSVSREKKESFPLTVTSAQKNPTAFYLCASSTGQGLYGYTFGSGTRLTVV.